The sequence of this TCR beta chain was determined in a study of cytotoxic CD8 clonotypes in ibrutinib-treated CLL. Looking at the study overall: In all, 10 to 11 patients were relapsed/refractory, around 15 were treatment-naive and 17 to 18 were IGHV unmutated. Overall, about 25 responses were partial and 2 complete; following median around 70 months, roughly 15 patients stayed remitted and 12 progressed. A median roughly 11 months of treatment, range 6 to 36, preceded the collection of response samples.

Clones were read by immunoSEQ multiplex PCR, and TCRdb kept only the in-frame ones, dropping some. Found here are about 130,000 clones, 80% to 90% of them singletons; the top ten hold around 2.1%. V dropped 6 bases and J dropped 2 bases, with 14 bases sitting between them. This CDR3 spans 14 amino acids. The germline CDR1 and CDR2 sequences are MNHEY and SVGAGI. The TCR was taken from a human donor with chronic lymphocytic leukemia. This specimen was PBMCs, taken after 24 months of ibrutinib treatment. The V gene is TRBV6-5, the J gene TRBJ2-7; a weak D match, TRBD2 (7 bases). CDR3: CASSLEGGAYEQYF. Written as DNA, the CDR3 is TGTGCCAGCAGCCTTGAGGGGGGGGCCTACGAGCAGTACTTC.